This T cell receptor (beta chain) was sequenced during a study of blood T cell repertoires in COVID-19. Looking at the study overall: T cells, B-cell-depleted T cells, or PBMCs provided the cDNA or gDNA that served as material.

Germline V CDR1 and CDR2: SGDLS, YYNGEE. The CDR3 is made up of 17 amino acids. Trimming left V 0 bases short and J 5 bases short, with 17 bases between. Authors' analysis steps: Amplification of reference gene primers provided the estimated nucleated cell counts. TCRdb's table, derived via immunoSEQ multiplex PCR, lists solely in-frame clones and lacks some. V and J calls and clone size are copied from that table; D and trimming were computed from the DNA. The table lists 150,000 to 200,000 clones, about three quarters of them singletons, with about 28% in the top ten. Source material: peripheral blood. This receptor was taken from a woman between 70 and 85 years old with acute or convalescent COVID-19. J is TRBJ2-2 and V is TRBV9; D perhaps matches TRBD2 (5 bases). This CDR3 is CASSVGTFLTGTGELFF. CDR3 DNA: TGTGCCAGCAGCGTAGGAACCTTCTTAACGGGGACCGGGGAGCTGTTTTTT.